This T cell receptor (beta chain) came from a study of T cells after yellow fever vaccination. Study details: It was SMART-Seq v4 Ultra Low Input that prepared the fractions with low cell numbers. Whole-study findings and limits: A weaker secondary response peaked on day 5, the primary on day 15. Among all clonotypes, a small share was observed in both CD4 and CD8 compartments.

The ends lost 4 bases at V and 3 bases at J; junction bases unmatched: 11. Germline V gives CDR1 MGHRA, CDR2 YSYEKL. This CDR3 is 17 amino acids long. This clonotype was counted a few times. Its antigen is not identified. Template-switching 5'RACE yielded the TCR cDNA; a universal primer site and UMIs were added in the process. TCRdb itself ran the 5' RACE reads through MiXCR, one entry per CDR3 protein. The repertoire includes some 320,000 distinct CDR3 sequences, 8.7% of them detected once, and about 20% sits in the top ten. The sequenced sample was PBMCs, obtained on the day of the first yellow fever vaccination. The clonotype originates from a man between 18 and 29 years old who received the YFV17D yellow fever vaccine. The rearrangement links TRBV4-1 to TRBJ2-1; 8 positions agree with TRBD2. In nucleotides, the CDR3 is TGCGCCAGCAGCCCTCGCCCAAGCGGGGGATACTACAATGAGCAGTTCTTC. Translated, it gives CASSPRPSGGYYNEQFF.